These 32 T cell receptor beta chains came from one sample sequenced in a study of OX40 agonist ivuxolimab in advanced cancers. This table comes from immunoSEQ multiplex PCR, and its TCRdb copy is limited to in-frame clones, with some not included. Among 70,000 to 95,000 clones listed, about 91% were seen once. The source was CD4+ or CD8+ T cells sorted from blood, collected in a trial of the OX40 agonist ivuxolimab. Receptor source: an adult with an advanced solid tumor such as melanoma, head and neck, liver or kidney cancer.

The chain is built from TRBV18 and TRBJ2-7, with 11 bases identical to TRBD2. The CDR3 is made up of 16 amino acids. Trimming removed 2 bases from V and 2 bases from J; junction bases left unmatched: 5. From germline, CDR1 is KGHSH and CDR2 LQKENI. For the CDR3, the DNA is TGTGCCAGCTCACCATCCCTGGGACTAGCGGCCTACGAGCAGTACTTC. Its protein product is CASSPSLGLAAYEQYF.

The V gene is TRBV2, the J gene TRBJ2-3, with TRBD2 matching over 7 bases. Germline CDR1 and CDR2: SNHLY and FYNNEI. Trimming removed 8 bases from V and 2 bases from J; junction bases left unmatched: 10. CDR3 length equals 15 residues. CDR3 residues: CASSRLATPTDTQYF. The CDR3 DNA reads as TGTGCCAGCTCCAGACTAGCCACCCCCACAGATACGCAGTATTTT.

The chain recombines TRBV5-1 with TRBJ1-1; no reliable D call. The V gene's germline CDR1 is SGHRS and CDR2 YFSETQ. This CDR3 region has 14 residues. The germline V and J ends were trimmed by 0 bases and 1 base, with 7 bases remaining between them. Here the CDR3 DNA reads TGCGCCAGCAGCTTGGATAGCAGGAACACTGAAGCTTTCTTT. Translating gives CASSLDSRNTEAFF.

The chain recombines TRBV18 with TRBJ2-3; no clear D. Trimming pared 5 bases from V and 5 bases from J, leaving 2 bases between. This CDR3 spans 10 amino acids. The germline gives CDR1 KGHSH, CDR2 LQKENI. CDR3 in DNA: TGTGCCAGCTCAGGAGATACGCAGTATTTT. Translation gives CASSGDTQYF.

DNA for the CDR3: TGCGCCAGCCGAGCGGGACCCTCGAACACCGGGGAGCTGTTTTTT. It specifies CASRAGPSNTGELFF. This chain links TRBV5-1 with TRBJ2-2, with 7 bases fitting TRBD2. V shed 7 bases and J 0 bases; nucleotides not matched to a gene: 6. The CDR3 loop spans 15 amino acids. Germline V gene lookup returns CDR1 SGHRS and CDR2 YFSETQ.

This clone was observed once. The chain uses TRBV19 and TRBJ1-1; D gene ambiguous. V was trimmed by 1 base and J by 4 bases, leaving 13 bases between them. The CDR3 is made up of 15 amino acids. The germline V gene has CDR1 LNHDA and CDR2 SQIVND (reference sequence). CDR3 DNA: TGTGCCAGTAGTATAGTGGGGATGGTAAGCACTGAAGCTTTCTTT. Amino acid sequence: CASSIVGMVSTEAFF.

The chain carries TRBV15 and TRBJ2-7; D is uncertain. This CDR3 has 11 residues. Trimming took off 0 bases at V and 9 bases at J, with 6 bases between the two ends. CDR1 is LNHNV, CDR2 YYDKDF, per germline (reference sequence). DNA of the CDR3: TGTGCCACCAGCAGAGATAGGGTGCAGTACTTC. Its translation: CATSRDRVQYF. Full variable domain (rest looked up from reference TRBV15 and TRBJ2-7): DAMVIQNPRYQVTQFGKPVTLSCSQTLNHNVMYWYQQKSSQAPKLLFHYYDKDFNNEADTPDNFQSRRPNTSFCFLDIRSPGLGDTAMYLCATSRDRVQYFGPGTRLTVT.

The CDR3 nucleotides read TGTGCCAGCAGCCGCTTAGCGGGTGGGGACACCGGGGAGCTGTTTTTT. It yields the protein CASSRLAGGDTGELFF. V gene TRBV5-6 combines with J gene TRBJ2-2; 7 nucleotides align to TRBD2. Trimming took 4 bases from V and 3 from J; bases not matched to a gene: 9. The length of the CDR3 is 16 residues. In germline, CDR1 is SGHDT, CDR2 YYEEEE.

This chain uses TRBV19 with TRBJ1-1; D unclear. The CDR3 contains 12 residues. The V and J ends lost 7 bases and 1 base respectively, with 7 bases between them. The germline gives CDR1 LNHDA, CDR2 SQIVND (reference sequence). The CDR3 region is CASIRRNTEAFF. The CDR3 DNA reads TGTGCCAGTATTAGAAGGAACACTGAAGCTTTCTTT.

This clone occurred once. The chain links TRBV28 to TRBJ1-4; 9 bases align to TRBD1. CDR3 length: 14 amino acids. With 5 bases clipped from V and 8 bases from J, the junction kept 6 bases outside the gene matches. Germline V gene lookup returns CDR1 MDHEN and CDR2 SYDVKM. For the CDR3, the DNA is TGTGCCAGCAGTGGGGGACAGGGTTACGAAAAACTGTTTTTT. Translated: CASSGGQGYEKLFF.

CDR3 sequence reads: CASIRRETQYF. The CDR3 nucleotides are TGTGCCAGCATAAGGAGGGAGACCCAGTACTTC. The gene calls are TRBV5-4 and TRBJ2-5; possible D gene TRBD2, 5 bases. The CDR3 loop spans 11 amino acids. CDR1 and CDR2 (germline): SGHNT, YYREEE (reference sequence). The V end lost 6 bases, the J end lost 5 bases, and 8 bases lay between the germline ends.

The chain links TRBV27 to TRBJ1-5; D might be TRBD1 (6 bases). Trimming left V 6 bases short and J 0 bases short, with 21 bases between. CDR3 length equals 18 residues. Germline assignment: CDR1 MNHEY and CDR2 SMNVEV (reference sequence). CDR3 sequence reads: CASSPQGRGVYSNQPQHF. CDR3 nucleotides: TGTGCCAGCAGCCCACAGGGAAGGGGGGTTTATAGCAATCAGCCCCAGCATTTT.

The chain has TRBV19 and TRBJ1-4, with 7 bases that match TRBD1. V was clipped by 2 bases and J by 7 bases; unmatched bases: 10. The germline V gene encodes CDR1 LNHDA and CDR2 SQIVND (reference sequence). This CDR3 has 16 amino acids. CDR3 coding DNA: TGTGCCAGTAGTATACTGCCGGGACAGAGAAGTGAAAAACTGTTTTTT. Translated, it gives CASSILPGQRSEKLFF.

This sequence joins TRBV7-8 and TRBJ1-2, with a tentative D call TRBD1 (5 bases). V lost 5 bases and J 0 bases, leaving 10 bases between the germline ends. The CDR3 extends over 14 amino acids. Germline CDR1 and CDR2: SGHVS and FQNEAQ. In DNA form, the CDR3 reads TGTGCCAGCAGCAGCCGACAGACTAACTATGGCTACACCTTC. Translated, it gives CASSSRQTNYGYTF.

The rearrangement uses TRBV27 and TRBJ2-1; 14 bases are shared with TRBD2. CDR1 and CDR2 from the germline V gene are MNHEY and SMNVEV (reference sequence). With 5 bases clipped from V and 7 bases from J, the junction kept 4 bases outside the gene matches. CDR3 size: 15 residues. CDR3 bases: TGTGCCAGCAGTCCGGGACTAGCGGGGGTGAATGAGCAGTTCTTC. Its translation is CASSPGLAGVNEQFF.

This clone has only one observation. The rearrangement uses TRBV28 and TRBJ2-5; D not resolved. The CDR3 sequence is 13 residues long. V gave up 7 bases and J gave up 2 bases, with 11 bases separating them. Looked up from germline, CDR1 is MDHEN and CDR2 is SYDVKM. Here the CDR3 DNA reads TGTGCCAGCACCGTCTTGGGGCAAGAGACCCAGTACTTC. The encoded protein is CASTVLGQETQYF.

The chain is built from TRBV30 and TRBJ2-7, with D tentatively TRBD1 (6 bases). Germline CDR1 is GTSNPN and CDR2 is SVGIG (reference sequence). Trimming removed 3 bases at V and 7 bases at J, with 16 bases between. The CDR3 has 13 residues. The CDR3 loop reads CAWSGRTGTEQYF. DNA for the CDR3: TGTGCCTGGAGCGGTCGAACAGGGACGGAGCAGTACTTC.

The rearrangement links TRBV30 to TRBJ1-1, with a tentative D call TRBD1 (5 bases). Trimming stripped 2 bases from V and 4 bases from J, with 17 bases between. The CDR3 consists of 15 residues. CDR1 and CDR2 from the germline V gene are GTSNPN and SVGIG (reference sequence). The CDR3 sequence: CAWSFGAPSSTEAFF. The DNA of the CDR3 is TGTGCCTGGAGTTTCGGGGCCCCCTCCAGCACTGAAGCTTTCTTT.

DNA for the CDR3: TGTGCCAGCAGTGAAAGGGGGCCGGGCACTGAAGCTTTCTTT. Protein sequence: CASSERGPGTEAFF. This chain uses TRBV2 with TRBJ1-1; 7 nucleotides line up with TRBD1. The CDR3 runs to 14 residues. Germline-derived CDR1 and CDR2 are SNHLY and FYNNEI. Trimming took 2 bases from V and 4 from J; bases not matched to a gene: 4.

A single count supports this clone. V usage is TRBV5-6 and J usage is TRBJ1-1; D is unresolved. Trimming shortened V by 0 bases and J by 4 bases, and 4 bases separated the two germline ends. The CDR3 has 12 residues. Germline CDR1 reads SGHDT; CDR2 reads YYEEEE. CDR3 sequence (DNA): TGTGCCAGCAGCTTGGTGAGCACTGAAGCTTTCTTT. Its translation is CASSLVSTEAFF.

The V call is TRBV19, the J call TRBJ2-1; D possibly uses TRBD1 or TRBD2 (5 bases each). V shed 3 bases and J shed 6 bases, with 12 bases lying between them. Germline V lookup: CDR1 LNHDA, CDR2 SQIVND (reference sequence). This CDR3 has 14 amino acids. DNA for the CDR3: TGTGCCAGTAGTATTCGGGGCAGAGGCAATGAGCAGTTCTTC. Protein: CASSIRGRGNEQFF.

This clone came up once. DNA for the CDR3: TGTGCCAGTAGTATAGCCGGGGGGGCAGGGGCGAGGAATGAGCAGTTCTTC. This codes for CASSIAGGAGARNEQFF. V is TRBV19 and J is TRBJ2-1; 8 nucleotides agree with TRBD2. Trimming cost V 1 base and J 7 bases; bases outside gene matches: 12. The CDR3 has 17 amino acids. CDR1 is LNHDA and CDR2 is SQIVND in the germline V gene (reference sequence).

The V call is TRBV5-1, the J call TRBJ2-1; TRBD2 matches at 9 bases. The CDR3 totals 14 residues. V dropped 5 bases and J dropped 5; count of bases not matched to a gene: 5. Per germline, CDR1 SGHRS and CDR2 YFSETQ. The CDR3 reads CASSLGGGDNEQFF. CDR3 sequence (DNA): TGCGCCAGCAGTCTCGGCGGGGGGGACAATGAGCAGTTCTTC.

This clone appeared a few times. The chain employs TRBV2 and TRBJ1-4, with 9 positions matching TRBD1. CDR3 length: 13 residues. Germline V gene data show CDR1 as SNHLY and CDR2 as FYNNEI. V lost 7 bases, J lost 6 bases, and 3 bases stayed unmatched. CDR3 protein: CASTRTGDEKLFF. In DNA form, the CDR3 reads TGTGCCAGCACACGGACAGGGGATGAAAAACTGTTTTTT. The full variable domain, with the rest looked up from reference TRBV2 and TRBJ1-4, is EPEVTQTPSHQVTQMGQEVILRCVPISNHLYFYWYRQILGQKVEFLVSFYNNEISEKSEIFDDQFSVERPDGSNFTLKIRSTKLEDSAMYFCASTRTGDEKLFFGSGTQLSVL.

This clone was found a few times. V usage is TRBV30 and J usage is TRBJ2-7, with 8 positions matching TRBD1. V lost 1 base and J lost 4; bases outside the gene matches: 9. This CDR3 contains 15 residues. Germline CDR1 GTSNPN, CDR2 SVGIG (reference sequence). The CDR3 sequence: CAWSGSRTGWYEQYF. The CDR3 nucleotides read TGTGCCTGGAGTGGATCAAGGACAGGGTGGTACGAGCAGTACTTC. Filled out from reference TRBV30 and TRBJ2-7, the complete variable domain reads SQTIHQWPATLVQPVGSPLSLECTVEGTSNPNLYWYRQAAGRGLQLLFYSVGIGQISSEVPQNLSASRPQDRQFILSSKKLLLSDSGFYLCAWSGSRTGWYEQYFGPGTRLTVT.

The chain couples TRBV9 to TRBJ2-7; D is possibly TRBD1 or TRBD2 (6 bases each). V was cut by 0 bases and J by 2 bases, with 12 bases left in between. Per germline, CDR1 SGDLS and CDR2 YYNGEE. The CDR3 length is 15 residues. Here the CDR3 reads CASSVGQGGPYEQYF. The CDR3 region has the DNA TGTGCCAGCAGCGTAGGGCAAGGGGGGCCCTACGAGCAGTACTTC.

The table lists this clone with a few counts. This rearrangement joins TRBV30 to TRBJ2-3; 12 bases align to TRBD1. Germline values: CDR1 GTSNPN, CDR2 SVGIG (reference sequence). V shed 5 bases, J shed 8 bases, and the junction held 8 bases outside the gene matches. The CDR3 runs 14 residues. CDR3 in amino acids: CAWGTGGPSSTQYF. The CDR3 region has the DNA TGTGCCTGGGGGACAGGGGGCCCGTCCTCTACGCAGTATTTT.

The CDR3 DNA is TGTGCCAGCAGCTCCATGGGCAGGACTAGCGGGATGTCCTACAATGAGCAGTTCTTC. Translating it yields CASSSMGRTSGMSYNEQFF. The chain employs TRBV7-9 and TRBJ2-1; 12 bases match TRBD2. After removal of 4 bases from V and 1 base from J, the junction contained 11 bases not matched to a gene. This CDR3 contains 19 residues. Germline CDR1 reads SEHNR; CDR2 reads FQNEAQ (reference sequence).

This clone was seen a few times. This sequence joins TRBV30 and TRBJ1-1; D not resolved. Trimming shortened V by 2 bases and J by 4 bases, and 14 bases separated the two germline ends. The CDR3 contains 14 residues. Germline loops: CDR1 GTSNPN, CDR2 SVGIG (reference sequence). The CDR3 loop reads CAWSSIGWGTEAFF. For the CDR3, the DNA is TGTGCCTGGAGTTCAATAGGGTGGGGCACTGAAGCTTTCTTT.

The rearrangement joins TRBV21-1 to TRBJ2-7; the table's D call, TRBD2, has no DNA check behind it. TRBV21-1 is marked as a pseudogene. This CDR3 spans 16 amino acids. The chain's CDR3 is CASSPLRGVCSYEQYF. The CDR3 coding sequence is TGTGCCAGCAGCCCGTTGCGGGGTGTTTGCTCCTACGAGCAGTACTTC.

The genes are TRBV28 and TRBJ2-3, with TRBD2 matching 7 bases. Germline values: CDR1 MDHEN, CDR2 SYDVKM. The CDR3 extends over 16 amino acids. V shed 6 bases, J shed 6 bases, and the junction held 15 bases outside the gene matches. The CDR3 sequence: CASSPSGSLLMDTQYF. CDR3 DNA sequence: TGTGCCAGCAGCCCTAGCGGCAGTCTTCTGATGGATACGCAGTATTTT.

The V call is TRBV5-1, the J call TRBJ1-4; D possibly corresponds to TRBD1 (6 bases). Between the trimmed V and J ends, which lost 4 bases and 7 bases, there was a span of 14 bases. CDR1 and CDR2 from the germline V gene are SGHRS and YFSETQ. The length of the CDR3 is 14 residues. The CDR3 DNA is TGCGCCAGCAGCGAGGGGGGCACACGTGAAAAACTGTTTTTT. Protein sequence: CASSEGGTREKLFF.